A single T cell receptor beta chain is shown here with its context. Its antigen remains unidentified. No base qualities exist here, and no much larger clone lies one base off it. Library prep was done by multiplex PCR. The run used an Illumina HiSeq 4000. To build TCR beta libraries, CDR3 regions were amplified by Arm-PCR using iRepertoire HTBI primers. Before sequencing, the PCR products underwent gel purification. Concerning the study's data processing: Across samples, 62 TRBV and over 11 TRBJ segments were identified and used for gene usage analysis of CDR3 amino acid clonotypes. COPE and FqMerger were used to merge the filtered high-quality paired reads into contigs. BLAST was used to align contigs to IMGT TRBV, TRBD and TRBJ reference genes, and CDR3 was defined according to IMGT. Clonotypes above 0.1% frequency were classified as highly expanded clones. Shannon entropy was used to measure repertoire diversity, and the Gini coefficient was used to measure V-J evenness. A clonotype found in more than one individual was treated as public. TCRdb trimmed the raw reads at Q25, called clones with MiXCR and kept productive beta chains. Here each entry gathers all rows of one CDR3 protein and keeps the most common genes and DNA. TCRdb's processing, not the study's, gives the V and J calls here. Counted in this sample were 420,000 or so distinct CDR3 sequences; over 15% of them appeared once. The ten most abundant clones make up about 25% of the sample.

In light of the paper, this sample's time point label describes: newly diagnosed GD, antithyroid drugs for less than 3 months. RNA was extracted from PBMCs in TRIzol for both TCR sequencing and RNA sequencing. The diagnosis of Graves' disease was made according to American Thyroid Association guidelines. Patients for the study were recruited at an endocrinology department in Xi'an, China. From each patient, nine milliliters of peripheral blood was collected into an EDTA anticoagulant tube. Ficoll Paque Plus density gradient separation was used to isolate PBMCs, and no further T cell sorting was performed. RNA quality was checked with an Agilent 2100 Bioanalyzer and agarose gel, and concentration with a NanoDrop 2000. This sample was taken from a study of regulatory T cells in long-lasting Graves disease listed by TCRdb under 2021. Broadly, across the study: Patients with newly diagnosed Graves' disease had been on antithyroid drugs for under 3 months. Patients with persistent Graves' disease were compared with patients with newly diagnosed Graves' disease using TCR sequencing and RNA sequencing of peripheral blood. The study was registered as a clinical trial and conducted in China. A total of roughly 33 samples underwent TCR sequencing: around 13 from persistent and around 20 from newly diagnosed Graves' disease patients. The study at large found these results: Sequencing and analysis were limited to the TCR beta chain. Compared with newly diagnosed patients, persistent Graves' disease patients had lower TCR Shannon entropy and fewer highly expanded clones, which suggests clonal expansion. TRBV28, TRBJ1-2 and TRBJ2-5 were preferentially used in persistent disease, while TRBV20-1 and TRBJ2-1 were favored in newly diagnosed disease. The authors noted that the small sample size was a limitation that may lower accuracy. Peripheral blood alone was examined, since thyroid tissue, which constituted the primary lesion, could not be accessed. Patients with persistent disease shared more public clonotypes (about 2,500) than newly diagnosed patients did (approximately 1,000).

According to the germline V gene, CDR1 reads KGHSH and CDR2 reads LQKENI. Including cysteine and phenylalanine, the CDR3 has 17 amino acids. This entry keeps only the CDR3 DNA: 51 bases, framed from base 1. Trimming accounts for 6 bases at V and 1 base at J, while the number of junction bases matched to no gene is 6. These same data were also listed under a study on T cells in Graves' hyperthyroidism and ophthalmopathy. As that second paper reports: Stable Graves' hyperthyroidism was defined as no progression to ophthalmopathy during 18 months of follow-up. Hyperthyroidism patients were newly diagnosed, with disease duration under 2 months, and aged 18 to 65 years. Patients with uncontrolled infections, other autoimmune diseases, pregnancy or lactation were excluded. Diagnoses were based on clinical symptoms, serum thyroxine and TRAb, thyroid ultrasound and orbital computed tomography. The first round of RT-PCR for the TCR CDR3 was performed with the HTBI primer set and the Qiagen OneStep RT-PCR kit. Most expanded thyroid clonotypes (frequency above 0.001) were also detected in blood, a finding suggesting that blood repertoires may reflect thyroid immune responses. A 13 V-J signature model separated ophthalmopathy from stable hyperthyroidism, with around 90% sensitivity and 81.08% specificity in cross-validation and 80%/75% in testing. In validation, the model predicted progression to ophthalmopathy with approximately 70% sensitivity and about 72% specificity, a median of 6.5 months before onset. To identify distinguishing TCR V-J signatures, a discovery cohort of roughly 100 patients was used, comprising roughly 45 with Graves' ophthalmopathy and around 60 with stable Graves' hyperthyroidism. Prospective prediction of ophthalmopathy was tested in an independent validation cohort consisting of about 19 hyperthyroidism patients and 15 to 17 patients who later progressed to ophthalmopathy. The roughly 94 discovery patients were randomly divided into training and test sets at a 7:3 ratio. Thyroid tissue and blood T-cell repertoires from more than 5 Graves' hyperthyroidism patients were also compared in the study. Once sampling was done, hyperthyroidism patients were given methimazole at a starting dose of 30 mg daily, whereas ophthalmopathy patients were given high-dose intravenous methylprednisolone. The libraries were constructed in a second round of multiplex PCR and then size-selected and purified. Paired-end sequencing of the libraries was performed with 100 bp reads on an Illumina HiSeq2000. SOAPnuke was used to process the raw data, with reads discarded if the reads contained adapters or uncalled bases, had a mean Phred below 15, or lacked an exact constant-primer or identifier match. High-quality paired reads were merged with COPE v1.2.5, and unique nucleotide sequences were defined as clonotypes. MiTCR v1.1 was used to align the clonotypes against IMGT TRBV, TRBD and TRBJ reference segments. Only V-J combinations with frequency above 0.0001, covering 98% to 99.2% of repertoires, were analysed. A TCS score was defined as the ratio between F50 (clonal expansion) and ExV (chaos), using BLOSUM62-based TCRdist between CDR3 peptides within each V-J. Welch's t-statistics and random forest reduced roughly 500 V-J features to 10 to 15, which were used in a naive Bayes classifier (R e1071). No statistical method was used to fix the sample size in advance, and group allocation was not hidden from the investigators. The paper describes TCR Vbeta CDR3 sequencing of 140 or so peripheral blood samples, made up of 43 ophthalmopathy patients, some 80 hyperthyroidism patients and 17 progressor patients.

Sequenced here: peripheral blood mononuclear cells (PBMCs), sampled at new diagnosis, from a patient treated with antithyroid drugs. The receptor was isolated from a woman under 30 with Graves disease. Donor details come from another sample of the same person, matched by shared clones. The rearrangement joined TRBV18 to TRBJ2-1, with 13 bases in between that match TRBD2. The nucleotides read TGTGCCAGCTCCCAAGGACTAGCGGGAGTTTCCTACAATGAGCAGTTCTTC. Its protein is CASSQGLAGVSYNEQFF.